This T cell receptor (beta chain) was observed in a study of Graves' ophthalmopathy and Graves' hyperthyroidism. This clonotype was counted at least ten times. The antigen is unknown. The CDR3 sequence is 14 residues long. The trim removed 7 bases at V and 3 bases at J, leaving 6 bases unmatched. Other autoimmune disease, uncontrolled infection, pregnancy and lactation led to exclusion. General study points: Ophthalmopathy could be told apart from stable hyperthyroidism by a 13-signature model (around 90% sensitivity, around 78% specificity). The model achieved roughly 69% sensitivity and approximately 74% specificity for ophthalmopathy progression.

The study amplified TCR beta CDR3 regions using RNA transcripts. HTBI-primed first-round RT-PCR preceded second-round multiplex PCR. TCRdb redid the calling of the multiplex PCR reads with MiXCR, one entry per CDR3 protein. The sample lists a few hundred thousand distinct CDR3 sequences; under 25% were seen once. The TCR comes from a woman younger than 30 with stable Graves' hyperthyroidism. The sample comprised peripheral blood. The chain is built from TRBV12-3 or TRBV12-4 and TRBJ2-7, with 10 positions matching TRBD2. The DNA of the CDR3 is TGTGCCAGCACCTCTGGGACTAGCGACTACGAGCAGTACTTC. Translated, it gives CASTSGTSDYEQYF.